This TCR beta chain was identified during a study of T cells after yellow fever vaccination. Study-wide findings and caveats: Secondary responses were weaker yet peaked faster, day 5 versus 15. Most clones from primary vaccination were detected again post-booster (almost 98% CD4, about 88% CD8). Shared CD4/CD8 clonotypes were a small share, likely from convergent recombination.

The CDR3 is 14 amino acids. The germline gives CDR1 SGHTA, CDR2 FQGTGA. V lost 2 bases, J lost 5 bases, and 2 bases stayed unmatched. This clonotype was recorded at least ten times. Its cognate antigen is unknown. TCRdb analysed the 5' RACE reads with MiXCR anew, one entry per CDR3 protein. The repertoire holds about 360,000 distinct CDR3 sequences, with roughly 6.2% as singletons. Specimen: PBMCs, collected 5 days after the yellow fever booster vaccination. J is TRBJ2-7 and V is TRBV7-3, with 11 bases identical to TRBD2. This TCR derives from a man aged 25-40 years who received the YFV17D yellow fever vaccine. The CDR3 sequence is CASSLLGLADEQYF. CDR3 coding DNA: TGTGCCAGCAGCTTATTGGGACTAGCGGACGAGCAGTACTTC.